This T cell receptor beta chain derives from a study of CD8 T cells in Susac syndrome. Study overall: Patients with Susac syndrome, at blood draw, were therapy-naive, on corticosteroids, or on intravenous immunoglobulin alone.

Study-wide findings and caveats: CD4+ T cell repertoires in Susac syndrome lacked clonal expansion. TCR sequencing and HLA analysis covered a relatively small number of individuals.

Concerning this clonotype: Its antigen is unknown.

Unmatched junction bases numbered 8, after V lost 4 bases and J lost 7 bases. This CDR3 has 14 amino acids. Germline CDR1 reads SGHRS; CDR2 reads YFSETQ. The RNA, roughly 0.5 to 1 ug, was put through reverse transcription using random hexamers. Multiplex PCR with immunoSEQ amplified the TCR beta CDR3 across 54 Vbeta and 13 Jbeta. Via MiXCR, TCRdb re-called the immunoSEQ multiplex PCR reads, giving one row per CDR3 protein. This sample has 150,000 to 160,000 distinct CDR3 sequences, with 95% found just once. This TCR was sampled from a human donor with Susac syndrome. V is TRBV5-1 and J is TRBJ1-2; 9 bases align to TRBD1. The sequenced sample consisted of CD4+ T cells from PBMCs. For the CDR3, the DNA is TGCGCCAGCAGCCCGACCTTGACAGGGGGTGGCTACACCTTC. Translated, it gives CASSPTLTGGGYTF.